This T cell receptor beta chain was captured in a study of cytomegalovirus exposure and HLA in healthy donors. Looked up from germline, CDR1 is SEHNR and CDR2 is FQNEAQ (reference sequence). This CDR3 comprises 16 residues. Note on this clone: The junction shows a germline mismatch at one end, possibly a read error.

In the PCR, 60 Vbeta and 13 Jbeta primers were used. Only in-frame clones appear in the TCRdb table, and some are missing; sequencing was by immunoSEQ multiplex PCR. Of some 180,000 clones in the sample, 70% to 80% are singletons; the top ten hold about 3%. The receptor was isolated from a male donor in good health and CMV-seronegative. Specimen: PBMCs. V and J are TRBV7-9 and TRBJ1-5, with D possibly TRBD1 on 6 matching bases. CDR3 amino acids: CASSLAGTLSSQPQHF. The CDR3 region has the DNA TGTGCCAGCAGCCTCGCCGGGACATTGAGCAGTCAGCCCCAGCATTTT.